The 13 T cell receptor beta chains below all came from one sample that was sequenced in a study of STAT3 mutations in large granular lymphocyte leukemia. Study-wide points: Every T-LGLL patient had at least one immunodominant TCRbeta clonotype.

TCRdb's table, derived via immunoSEQ multiplex PCR, lists solely in-frame clones and lacks some. The table lists around 5,200 clones, just over 70% of them singletons. These receptors have no known antigen. The sample consisted of PBMCs. Every receptor here comes from a human donor with T large granular lymphocyte leukemia. Some clones in this sample may be carry-over from other donors' samples.

The chain joins TRBV5-6 to TRBJ2-7; D is possibly TRBD1 (6 bases). V dropped 0 bases and J dropped 3 bases, with 13 bases sitting between them. This CDR3 has 15 amino acids. Germline-derived CDR1 and CDR2 are SGHDT and YYEEEE. CDR3 nucleotide sequence: TGTGCCAGCAGCTTGGGGGCAGGGGAGTTCTACGAGCAGTACTTC. Translated, it gives CASSLGAGEFYEQYF.

This chain joins TRBV7-2 and TRBJ1-6, with 8 bases fitting TRBD1. V dropped 4 bases and J dropped 9; count of bases not matched to a gene: 8. CDR1 and CDR2 from the germline V gene are SGHTA and FQGNSA. The CDR3 runs to 15 residues. The DNA of the CDR3 is TGTGCCAGCAGCTCCCAGGGGGCGCAGGGTTCACCCCTCCACTTT. It codes for CASSSQGAQGSPLHF.

This clone has more than one count but fewer than ten. The chain joins TRBV30 to TRBJ2-7; weak D call: TRBD1 (6 bases). This CDR3 is 11 amino acids long. V gave up 5 bases and J gave up 7 bases, with 12 bases separating them. In germline, CDR1 is GTSNPN, CDR2 SVGIG (reference sequence). CDR3 protein: CAWVGAGEQYF. The CDR3 region has the DNA TGTGCCTGGGTGGGGGCAGGGGAGCAGTACTTC.

This clone has just one count. This chain uses TRBV5-1 with TRBJ2-7; no firm D call. Trimming removed 7 bases from V and 1 base from J, with 27 bases in between. The CDR3 runs 18 residues. Germline assignment: CDR1 SGHRS and CDR2 YFSETQ. The CDR3 loop reads CASGEMGSGPVGSYEQYF. The CDR3 DNA reads as TGCGCCAGCGGGGAAATGGGCTCCGGCCCGGTCGGGTCCTACGAGCAGTACTTC.

This clone showed up just a few times. V is TRBV5-5 and J is TRBJ1-1, with D possibly being TRBD1 (5 bases). The CDR3 is made up of 14 amino acids. V was cut by 7 bases and J by 0 bases, with 13 bases left in between. The germline gives CDR1 SGHKS, CDR2 YYEKEE (reference sequence). CDR3 in amino acids: CASDQQGLNTEAFF. CDR3 nucleotides: TGTGCCAGCGACCAGCAGGGCCTGAACACTGAAGCTTTCTTT.

This rearrangement joins TRBV6-6 to TRBJ1-2, with 9 bases matching TRBD1. CDR3 size: 12 residues. V shed 5 bases and J 7 bases; nucleotides not matched to a gene: 2. Germline loops: CDR1 MNHNY, CDR2 SVGAGI (reference sequence). CDR3 protein: CASSPGQGGYTF. The CDR3, as DNA: TGTGCCAGCAGTCCGGGACAGGGTGGCTACACCTTC.

The chain has TRBV18 and TRBJ1-4, with unresolved D. Germline CDR1 is KGHSH and CDR2 is LQKENI. V dropped 2 bases and J dropped 1 base, with 5 bases sitting between them. The CDR3 runs 14 residues. In nucleotides, the CDR3 is TGTGCCAGCTCACCATCTGTAACTAATGAAAAACTGTTTTTT. Its protein is CASSPSVTNEKLFF.

The chain employs TRBV6-5 and TRBJ2-1; D is uncertain. The CDR3 sequence is 12 residues long. V was clipped by 4 bases and J by 9 bases, with 10 bases between them. Germline V gene lookup returns CDR1 MNHEY and CDR2 SVGAGI. The CDR3 nucleotides are TGTGCCAGCAGTTCGAGTGGTACTGAGCAGTTCTTC. Translation gives CASSSSGTEQFF.

V usage is TRBV25-1 and J usage is TRBJ1-2, with 9 bases identical to TRBD1. Germline V lookup: CDR1 MGHDK, CDR2 SYGVNS. The CDR3 totals 14 residues. V lost 8 bases and J lost 8; bases outside the gene matches: 12. The CDR3 region has the DNA TGTGCCAGCGGCAGGGGACAGGGAGGTGGCGGCTACACCTTC. Translated: CASGRGQGGGGYTF.

This clone was seen more than once but under ten times. The chain recombines TRBV4-3 with TRBJ1-3; maybe TRBD1 (6 bases). This CDR3 spans 14 amino acids. Between the trimmed V and J ends, which lost 4 bases and 0 bases, there was a span of 7 bases. Germline V gene lookup returns CDR1 LGHNA and CDR2 YSLEER. The CDR3, as DNA: TGCGCCAGCAGCCCAGGGGACTCTGGAAACACCATATATTTT. Protein sequence: CASSPGDSGNTIYF.

This clone showed up just once. The chain employs TRBV7-9 and TRBJ1-1, with 7 bases lining up with TRBD1. V shed 6 bases, J shed 10 bases, and the junction held 11 bases outside the gene matches. The CDR3 totals 13 residues. Germline assignment: CDR1 SEHNR and CDR2 FQNEAQ (reference sequence). The CDR3 loop is CASRPNTGVGAFF. DNA of the CDR3: TGTGCCAGCAGACCAAATACAGGGGTCGGAGCTTTCTTT.

The chain is built from TRBV7-2 and TRBJ1-5; 7 nucleotides agree with TRBD1. The V and J ends lost 5 bases and 3 bases, in that order; junction bases with no gene match: 7. The CDR3 is 15 residues long. CDR1 is SGHTA and CDR2 is FQGNSA in the germline V gene. This CDR3 reads CASSTETGNNQPQHF. The CDR3 nucleotides read TGTGCCAGCAGCACCGAGACAGGGAACAATCAGCCCCAGCATTTT.

This chain connects TRBV6-5 to TRBJ1-2, with a possible D match to TRBD1 (5 bases). Trimming cost V 3 bases and J 6 bases, with 14 bases left between them. Per the germline V gene, CDR1 is MNHEY and CDR2 is SVGAGI. CDR3 length: 14 amino acids. The CDR3 reads CASSYRGPRDGYTF. Written as DNA, the CDR3 is TGTGCCAGCAGTTATAGGGGCCCCAGGGATGGCTACACCTTC.